This T cell receptor beta chain was sequenced for a study of shared clonotypes between healthy human individuals. About the study: Per-donor plates numbered three CD4 naive, three CD4 memory, two CD8 naive and one CD8 memory. Study conclusions and caveats: Non-shared clonotypes had lower generation probabilities than those shared by all four donors.

Negatively enriched CD4+ T cells were divided by CD45RA into naive and memory. As processed by the authors: Filtering differed, since immunoSEQ gave only junction sequences and no quality scores. Here immunoSEQ multiplex PCR was the method, and the copy in TCRdb shows in-frame clones only, minus some. Clone size and V and J calls were adopted from that table, with D and trimming inferred from the DNA. The table lists some 1,600,000 clones, under 99% of them singletons. To note about this clone: The antigen remains unidentified.

This CDR3 region has 13 residues. V was cut by 3 bases and J by 6 bases, with 12 bases left in between. Germline loops: CDR1 KGHSH, CDR2 LQKENI. Sequencing was done on a sample of naive CD4+ T cells sorted from blood. As to subset: CD45RA+ positively selected. The source is a man aged 25 to 40 in good health. The gene calls are TRBV18 and TRBJ2-7; D tentatively fits TRBD1 or TRBD2 (5 bases each). CDR3 DNA: TGTGCCAGCTCACCTGACAGACTACGCGAGCAGTACTTC. It translates to CASSPDRLREQYF. Supplemented by reference TRBV18 and TRBJ2-7, the full variable domain reads NAGVMQNPRHLVRRRGQEARLRCSPMKGHSHVYWYRQLPEEGLKFMVYLQKENIIDESGMPKERFSAEFPKEGPSILRIQQVVRGDSAAYFCASSPDRLREQYFGPGTRLTVT.